Each of the 25 T cell receptor beta chains below was sequenced from the same sample in a study of metastatic and nonmetastatic thyroid tumors. Not a single patient had been given any form of treatment at any point before undergoing thyroid surgery. TCRdb reprocessed the PCR reads using MiXCR. This table holds approximately 17,000 clones, 16% found once. Sequenced sample: blood. The receptors derive from a male donor with papillary thyroid cancer or a benign thyroid nodule (not recorded which). Some clones in this sample may be carry-over from other donors' samples.

Written as DNA, the CDR3 is TGCGCCAGCAGAGGGACTAGCGGGAACTCCTACGAGCAGTACTTC. Translated, it gives CASRGTSGNSYEQYF. The V call is TRBV5-1, the J call TRBJ2-7, with 13 bases identical to TRBD2. The ends lost 5 bases at V and 0 bases at J; junction bases unmatched: 2. The germline gives CDR1 SGHRS, CDR2 YFSETQ. This CDR3 has 15 amino acids.

This clone was counted at least ten times. The chain is built from TRBV5-1 and TRBJ1-5; a possible D gene is TRBD1 (5 bases). This CDR3 is built from 13 residues. Per the germline V gene, CDR1 is SGHRS and CDR2 is YFSETQ. Trimming left V 4 bases short and J 4 bases short, with 9 bases between. The CDR3 DNA reads as TGCGCCAGCAGCGTGGACACTAATCAGCCCCAGCATTTT. The encoded protein is CASSVDTNQPQHF. Using reference TRBV5-1 and TRBJ1-5 for the parts outside the CDR3, the full variable domain is KAGVTQTPRYLIKTRGQQVTLSCSPISGHRSVSWYQQTPGQGLQFLFEYFSETQRNKGNFPGRFSGRQFSNSRSEMNVSTLELGDSALYLCASSVDTNQPQHFGDGTRLSIL.

This clone was detected many times. This rearrangement joins TRBV7-9 to TRBJ2-1; D perhaps matches TRBD1 (6 bases). This CDR3 is built from 16 residues. CDR1 is SEHNR and CDR2 is FQNEAQ in the germline V gene (reference sequence). V gave up 5 bases and J gave up 0 bases, with 14 bases separating them. In DNA form, the CDR3 reads TGTGCCAGCAGCATCAGAACAGGGTTCTCCTACAATGAGCAGTTCTTC. Protein: CASSIRTGFSYNEQFF. The full variable domain, its missing parts supplied by reference TRBV7-9 and TRBJ2-1, is DTGVSQNPRHKITKRGQNVTFRCDPISEHNRLYWYRQTLGQGPEFLTYFQNEAQLEKSRLLSDRFSAERPKGSFSTLEIQRTEQGDSAMYLCASSIRTGFSYNEQFFGPGTRLTVL.

This clone is medium-sized. The J gene is TRBJ1-5, the V gene TRBV4-1; D possibly corresponds to TRBD1 (6 bases). V was trimmed by 0 bases and J by 7 bases, leaving 13 bases between them. Looked up from germline, CDR1 is MGHRA and CDR2 is YSYEKL. The CDR3 spans 15 residues. CDR3 in DNA: TGCGCCAGCAGCCAAGATCAAGGGGGGAGACAGCCCCAGCATTTT. Protein sequence: CASSQDQGGRQPQHF.

This clone was recorded many times. Other DNA variants within this sample encode the same CDR3. V and J are TRBV20-1 and TRBJ1-1; maybe TRBD1 (5 bases). Trimming shortened V by 4 bases and J by 2 bases, and 17 bases separated the two germline ends. The CDR3 length is 15 residues. Looked up from germline, CDR1 is DFQATT and CDR2 is SNEGSKA (reference sequence). CDR3 loop: CSAKRRRDSNTEAFF. CDR3 DNA: TGCAGTGCTAAAAGACGCCGAGACAGCAACACTGAAGCTTTCTTT.

This clone is categorized as medium-sized. This same CDR3 is encoded by further DNA sequences in the sample. The chain has TRBV12-3 or TRBV12-4 and TRBJ2-7; D not certain. CDR3 length: 13 residues. Trimming removed 8 bases at V and 3 bases at J, with 14 bases between. The CDR3 reads CASSLSPGYEQYF. The CDR3 coding sequence is TGTGCCAGCTCCCTATCGCCCGGCTACGAGCAGTACTTC.

At least ten counts were recorded for this clone. The genes are TRBV4-3 and TRBJ2-4, with a weak D call TRBD2 (6 bases). CDR3 length: 20 residues. Germline loops: CDR1 LGHNA, CDR2 YSLEER. The V and J ends lost 0 bases and 0 bases respectively, with 21 bases between them. CDR3: CASSQERTIQPSLAKNIQYF. The CDR3 DNA is TGCGCCAGCAGCCAAGAGAGGACTATTCAACCGTCTTTAGCCAAAAACATTCAGTACTTC.

By sample fraction, this clone is medium-sized. The V and J genes are TRBV4-1 and TRBJ1-5; D not certain. Germline V gene lookup returns CDR1 MGHRA and CDR2 YSYEKL. Trimming pared 0 bases from V and 7 bases from J, leaving 7 bases between. The CDR3 is made up of 13 amino acids. CDR3 region: CASSQEGGQPQHF. The CDR3 DNA is TGCGCCAGCAGCCAAGAAGGTGGCCAGCCCCAGCATTTT.

This clone occurred many times. CDR3 sequence reads: CASSSRTSGNHEQFF. The CDR3 DNA reads TGTGCCAGCAGCTCCCGGACTAGCGGGAACCATGAGCAGTTCTTC. The genes are TRBV11-3 and TRBJ2-1; 12 bases agree with TRBD2. CDR3 size: 15 residues. The ends lost 4 bases at V and 8 bases at J; junction bases unmatched: 6. The V gene's germline CDR1 is SGHNT and CDR2 YENEEA.

CDR3 region: CASSMGTSGEQYF. In nucleotides, the CDR3 is TGTGCCAGTAGTATGGGGACTAGCGGCGAGCAGTACTTC. The J gene is TRBJ2-7, the V gene TRBV19; 11 bases fit TRBD2. This CDR3 is 13 amino acids long. V trimming: 3 bases; J trimming: 6 bases; junction bases outside the gene matches: 1. CDR1 is LNHDA, CDR2 SQIVND, per germline (reference sequence).

The rearrangement joins TRBV20-1 to TRBJ1-2; no firm D call. V shed 2 bases and J shed 4 bases, with 8 bases lying between them. Germline CDR1 DFQATT, CDR2 SNEGSKA (reference sequence). This CDR3 is built from 12 residues. CDR3 in amino acids: CSARTAVYGYTF. CDR3 sequence (DNA): TGCAGTGCTAGAACGGCAGTCTATGGCTACACCTTC.

The table lists this clone with many counts. The J gene is TRBJ1-2, the V gene TRBV7-2, with D uncertain. V lost 5 bases and J 5 bases, leaving 12 bases between the germline ends. Looked up from germline, CDR1 is SGHTA and CDR2 is FQGNSA. The CDR3 runs to 13 residues. CDR3 sequence: CASSHTMGYGYTF. The CDR3 nucleotides read TGTGCCAGCAGCCACACAATGGGGTATGGCTACACCTTC.

This clone was picked up many times. CDR3 protein: CASTLDRTNTGELFF. The CDR3 coding sequence is TGTGCCAGCACCTTGGACAGGACGAACACCGGGGAGCTGTTTTTT. The chain joins TRBV2 to TRBJ2-2; 7 positions match TRBD1. This CDR3 has 15 residues. CDR1 is SNHLY and CDR2 is FYNNEI in the germline V gene. The trim removed 7 bases at V and 0 bases at J, leaving 5 bases unmatched.

This clone appeared many times. This sequence may be a read error, since a much larger clone differs from it by one base. V and J are TRBV6-1 and TRBJ1-5; unclear D gene. The CDR3 runs 16 residues. CDR1 is MNHNS and CDR2 is SASEGT in the germline V gene. V shed 7 bases and J shed 8 bases, with 24 bases lying between them. DNA for the CDR3: TGTGCCAGCAAGCCGAGATATGACGCCCGGGGTGAGCCCCAGCATTTT. Amino acid sequence: CASKPRYDARGEPQHF.

This clone was picked up many times. The V gene is TRBV2, the J gene TRBJ1-4; a weak D match, TRBD1 (6 bases). Trimming pared 10 bases from V and 3 bases from J, leaving 15 bases between. CDR3 size: 14 residues. Germline CDR1 reads SNHLY; CDR2 reads FYNNEI. The CDR3 loop is CATGRGPPNEKLFF. The DNA for the CDR3 is TGTGCCACCGGACGGGGGCCTCCTAATGAAAAACTGTTTTTT.

This clone appeared many times. The chain couples TRBV29-1 to TRBJ2-7; 13 bases fit TRBD2. The V gene end was trimmed by 7 bases and the J gene end by 4 bases; junction bases not matched to a gene: 1. This CDR3 comprises 12 residues. Germline assignment: CDR1 SQVTM and CDR2 ANQGSEA. The CDR3 spells CSAGLAGYEQYF. Here the CDR3 DNA reads TGCAGCGCGGGACTAGCGGGATACGAGCAGTACTTC.

This clone showed up many times. The rearrangement uses TRBV18 and TRBJ1-2, with D perhaps TRBD1 (5 bases). V shed 0 bases and J shed 2 bases, with 10 bases lying between them. Germline V gene sequence: CDR1 KGHSH, CDR2 LQKENI. This CDR3 has 15 amino acids. CDR3 coding DNA: TGTGCCAGCTCACCACCGTCGGGGGTAAACTATGGCTACACCTTC. This translates into CASSPPSGVNYGYTF.

This clone has ten or more counts. This rearrangement joins TRBV2 to TRBJ1-1; a possible D gene is TRBD1 (5 bases). V was cut by 7 bases and J by 3 bases, with 12 bases left in between. The germline V gene encodes CDR1 SNHLY and CDR2 FYNNEI. This CDR3 is built from 13 residues. CDR3 region: CASNDGGYTEAFF. In DNA, the CDR3 is TGTGCCAGCAATGATGGGGGGTACACTGAAGCTTTCTTT.

This clone was counted ten times or more. The chain carries TRBV7-9 and TRBJ2-7, with D unresolved. Germline V gene data show CDR1 as SEHNR and CDR2 as FQNEAQ (reference sequence). The CDR3 is 13 residues long. Trimming left V 5 bases short and J 2 bases short, with 10 bases between. As DNA, the CDR3 is TGTGCCAGCAGCCCACTCAGAGCCTACGAGCAGTACTTC. Its translation is CASSPLRAYEQYF. Together with reference TRBV7-9 and TRBJ2-7, the CDR3 gives the full variable domain: DTGVSQNPRHKITKRGQNVTFRCDPISEHNRLYWYRQTLGQGPEFLTYFQNEAQLEKSRLLSDRFSAERPKGSFSTLEIQRTEQGDSAMYLCASSPLRAYEQYFGPGTRLTVT.

This clone was counted many times. The chain has TRBV15 and TRBJ1-5; the D is unclear. Between the trimmed V and J ends, which lost 0 bases and 3 bases, there was a span of 9 bases. Germline assignment: CDR1 LNHNV and CDR2 YYDKDF (reference sequence). This CDR3 spans 15 amino acids. This CDR3 is CATSRDKGYNQPQHF. In nucleotides, the CDR3 is TGTGCCACCAGCAGAGACAAGGGCTACAATCAGCCCCAGCATTTT.

In this sample, this clone is medium-sized. J is TRBJ2-2 and V is TRBV6-1, with 7 bases that match TRBD2. The ends lost 11 bases at V and 1 base at J; junction bases unmatched: 10. Germline V CDR1 and CDR2: MNHNS, SASEGT. CDR3 size: 15 residues. This CDR3 reads CAGGVAGLNTGELFF. In DNA form, the CDR3 reads TGTGCCGGAGGAGTAGCGGGTTTGAACACCGGGGAGCTGTTTTTT.

This clone was recorded many times. This chain connects TRBV28 to TRBJ2-5, with D possibly being TRBD2 (6 bases). V lost 7 bases to trimming and J lost 5 bases, with 20 bases between them. This CDR3 has 15 residues. Per germline, CDR1 MDHEN and CDR2 SYDVKM. CDR3: CASTSLREIQETQYF. In DNA, the CDR3 is TGTGCCAGCACTTCCCTCCGGGAGATACAGGAGACCCAGTACTTC.

This clone was recorded many times. The CDR3 DNA reads as TGTGCCTGGAGAAGGTCGGCAGGCATAGGCGAAAAACTGTTTTTT. Translation: CAWRRSAGIGEKLFF. The chain has TRBV30 and TRBJ1-4; D not certain. The length of the CDR3 is 15 residues. Germline CDR1 reads GTSNPN; CDR2 reads SVGIG (reference sequence). Trimming pared 3 bases from V and 8 bases from J, leaving 19 bases between.

This clone was observed at least ten times. The J gene is TRBJ2-2, the V gene TRBV9, with unresolved D. The germline V gene encodes CDR1 SGDLS and CDR2 YYNGEE. V was trimmed by 0 bases and J by 7 bases, leaving 7 bases between them. The CDR3 is made up of 13 amino acids. The CDR3 nucleotides read TGTGCCAGCAGCGTAGAGGACGGCGGGGAGCTGTTTTTT. Amino acids: CASSVEDGGELFF.

This clone showed up many times. This chain uses TRBV20-1 with TRBJ2-7; unclear D gene. The CDR3 length is 15 residues. The germline CDR1 and CDR2 sequences are DFQATT and SNEGSKA (reference sequence). The V end lost 6 bases, the J end lost 0 bases, and 18 bases lay between the germline ends. CDR3 sequence (DNA): TGCAGTGCCACCATCACGGAGCTTAGCTCCTACGAGCAGTACTTC. Amino acid sequence: CSATITELSSYEQYF.